These 19 T cell receptor beta chains came from one sample sequenced in a study of blood T cells in healthy people across ages. Primed by a sample-barcoded 5' primer and a J-beta primer mix, a second PCR proceeded for 7 to 11 cycles. In TCRdb, the 5' RACE reads were re-called with MiXCR into one record per CDR3 protein. The sample lists 980,000 or so distinct CDR3 sequences; roughly 50% were seen once. The sample taken for sequencing was blood. Receptors were obtained from a man aged 25-40 years in good health.

The chain uses TRBV20-1 and TRBJ1-2; perhaps TRBD1 as D (5 bases). Per the germline V gene, CDR1 is DFQATT and CDR2 is SNEGSKA (reference sequence). V was clipped by 3 bases and J by 4 bases, with 12 bases between them. CDR3 size: 13 residues. The CDR3 coding sequence is TGCAGTGCTAGTACGGGGCTTTCCTATGGCTACACCTTC. Translation gives CSASTGLSYGYTF.

This chain links TRBV6-1 with TRBJ2-2, with D possibly TRBD1 on 5 matching bases. From germline, CDR1 is MNHNS and CDR2 SASEGT. The germline V and J ends were trimmed by 3 bases and 3 bases, with 8 bases remaining between them. CDR3 length: 14 amino acids. CDR3 loop: CASSDGADTGELFF. CDR3 bases: TGTGCCAGCAGTGATGGGGCGGACACCGGGGAGCTGTTTTTT.

At least ten counts were recorded for this clonotype. V and J are TRBV4-3 and TRBJ1-1; TRBD1 matches at 9 bases. The CDR3 has 14 residues. CDR1 is LGHNA, CDR2 YSLEER, per germline. With 4 bases clipped from V and 2 bases from J, the junction kept 2 bases outside the gene matches. This CDR3 reads CASSLTGGNTEAFF. The CDR3 DNA sequence: TGCGCCAGCAGCCTGACAGGGGGAAACACTGAAGCTTTCTTT.

The gene calls are TRBV4-3 and TRBJ2-7; 8 nucleotides line up with TRBD1. The CDR3 is made up of 16 amino acids. Germline V gives CDR1 LGHNA, CDR2 YSLEER. V was pared by 0 bases and J by 7 bases, with 11 bases of the junction left unmatched. The CDR3 nucleotides read TGCGCCAGCAGCCAAGATCGGGTCAGGGGGCTGGGTGAGCAGTACTTC. This translates into CASSQDRVRGLGEQYF.

The chain combines TRBV9 with TRBJ1-2, with D unresolved. V gave up 3 bases and J gave up 4 bases, with 16 bases separating them. Germline assignment: CDR1 SGDLS and CDR2 YYNGEE. There are 15 residues in the CDR3. CDR3 protein: CASSALDRGGYGYTF. The CDR3 DNA reads as TGTGCCAGCAGCGCCCTCGACCGGGGAGGCTATGGCTACACCTTC. Full variable domain (remainder filled in from reference TRBV9 and TRBJ1-2): DSGVTQTPKHLITATGQRVTLRCSPRSGDLSVYWYQQSLDQGLQFLIQYYNGEERAKGNILERFSAQQFPDLHSELNLSSLELGDSALYFCASSALDRGGYGYTFGSGTRLTVV.

This clonotype was observed a handful of times. The chain combines TRBV29-1 with TRBJ2-7, with TRBD1 matching over 8 bases. V was pared by 5 bases and J by 5 bases, with 5 bases of the junction left unmatched. The CDR3 is 12 residues long. Germline V gives CDR1 SQVTM, CDR2 ANQGSEA. The CDR3 nucleotides are TGCAGCGTTACCAGGGGGCGCGACGAGCAGTACTTC. Translating it yields CSVTRGRDEQYF.

This rearrangement joins TRBV7-2 to TRBJ1-4; 7 nucleotides agree with TRBD1. Per the germline V gene, CDR1 is SGHTA and CDR2 is FQGNSA. This CDR3 has 14 residues. Germline trimming cut 6 bases from V and 5 bases from J; bases unmatched to any gene: 6. The CDR3 bases are TGTGCCAGCAGACCGGGACAGCAGAATGAAAAACTGTTTTTT. Amino acid sequence: CASRPGQQNEKLFF.

This clonotype was picked up many times. The chain is built from TRBV4-2 and TRBJ2-7; 8 bases are a match to TRBD1. Germline loops: CDR1 LGHNA, CDR2 YNFKEQ. The CDR3 contains 14 residues. J was trimmed by 3 bases and V by 4 bases; bases with no gene match: 5. The CDR3: CASSPRTGNYEQYF. The DNA for the CDR3 is TGTGCCAGCAGCCCCCGGACAGGGAACTACGAGCAGTACTTC.

The gene calls are TRBV6-5 and TRBJ1-1; no definite D call. The CDR3 is 14 residues long. V dropped 2 bases and J dropped 2 bases, with 9 bases sitting between them. Germline CDR1 MNHEY, CDR2 SVGAGI. Here the CDR3 reads CASSYRAGNTEAFF. The CDR3, as DNA: TGTGCCAGCAGTTACCGTGCCGGCAACACTGAAGCTTTCTTT.

The V call is TRBV5-6, the J call TRBJ1-6, with a weak D call TRBD1 (5 bases). The CDR3 runs to 15 residues. Germline V lookup: CDR1 SGHDT, CDR2 YYEEEE. Between the trimmed V and J ends, which lost 4 bases and 6 bases, there was a span of 14 bases. Here the CDR3 reads CASSPETERNSPLHF. In DNA form, the CDR3 reads TGTGCCAGCAGCCCAGAGACAGAGCGTAATTCACCCCTCCACTTT.

This clonotype occurred a few times. The chain employs TRBV9 and TRBJ1-2; a possible D gene is TRBD1 (6 bases). V lost 0 bases to trimming and J lost 4 bases, with 10 bases between them. Germline V gives CDR1 SGDLS, CDR2 YYNGEE. The CDR3 contains 14 residues. CDR3 DNA sequence: TGTGCCAGCAGCGTAGGGACAGACAGCTATGGCTACACCTTC. Translation gives CASSVGTDSYGYTF.

The chain has TRBV27 and TRBJ2-5, with D perhaps assigned TRBD1 or TRBD2 (5 bases each). The CDR3 spans 13 residues. The germline CDR1 and CDR2 sequences are MNHEY and SMNVEV (reference sequence). V was clipped by 8 bases and J by 5 bases, with 15 bases between them. CDR3 loop: CASGKTGTETQYF. CDR3 in DNA: TGTGCCAGCGGTAAGACTGGGACGGAGACCCAGTACTTC.

The V call is TRBV15, the J call TRBJ1-6; D is unresolved. Trimming shortened V by 0 bases and J by 11 bases, and 11 bases separated the two germline ends. This CDR3 contains 14 residues. In germline, CDR1 is LNHNV, CDR2 YYDKDF (reference sequence). In DNA form, the CDR3 reads TGTGCCACCAGCAGAGATAGTAGCGAGGCACCCCTCCACTTT. Protein sequence: CATSRDSSEAPLHF.

This clonotype was found a few times. V is TRBV24-1 and J is TRBJ2-1; TRBD2 agrees at 7 bases. The CDR3 has 14 amino acids. The ends lost 3 bases at V and 5 bases at J; junction bases unmatched: 3. CDR1 KGHDR and CDR2 SFDVKD come from the germline V gene. CDR3 nucleotide sequence: TGTGCCACCAGTGATACGGGACTAAACAATGAGCAGTTCTTC. This codes for CATSDTGLNNEQFF.

There are a few counts of this clonotype. This rearrangement joins TRBV27 to TRBJ2-3; D could derive from TRBD1 or TRBD2 (5 bases each). The CDR3 totals 15 residues. Germline-derived CDR1 and CDR2 are MNHEY and SMNVEV (reference sequence). Trimming removed 2 bases at V and 7 bases at J, with 16 bases between. The CDR3 nucleotides are TGTGCCAGCAGTTTACCGGGACCGGGCAAGTATACGCAGTATTTT. Encoded protein: CASSLPGPGKYTQYF.

The chain joins TRBV15 to TRBJ2-3; 8 bases line up with TRBD1. With 9 bases clipped from V and 6 bases from J, the junction kept 8 bases outside the gene matches. This CDR3 has 13 amino acids. CDR1 is LNHNV, CDR2 YYDKDF, per germline (reference sequence). In nucleotides, the CDR3 is TGTGCCACGGGACAGGAGGAGATGGATACGCAGTATTTT. It yields the protein CATGQEEMDTQYF.

This clonotype appeared many times. The chain carries TRBV20-1 and TRBJ2-4; D could derive from TRBD1 or TRBD2 (6 bases each). V lost 4 bases and J 9 bases, leaving 19 bases between the germline ends. In germline, CDR1 is DFQATT, CDR2 SNEGSKA (reference sequence). The CDR3 sequence is 14 residues long. DNA for the CDR3: TGCAGTGCTATCCCAGGGGCGGGGACGGGCATTCAGTACTTC. As protein: CSAIPGAGTGIQYF.

This sequence joins TRBV27 and TRBJ1-2; TRBD1 is a possible D gene (5 bases). Per the germline V gene, CDR1 is MNHEY and CDR2 is SMNVEV (reference sequence). The CDR3 contains 16 residues. V lost 4 bases and J lost 4, with 19 bases in between. CDR3 DNA sequence: TGTGCCAGCAGTTCCCCTGCCAGGGATCATAGCTATGGCTACACCTTC. It is translated as CASSSPARDHSYGYTF.

The chain couples TRBV6-1 to TRBJ2-7, with 8 nucleotides matching TRBD1. Germline values: CDR1 MNHNS, CDR2 SASEGT. This CDR3 has 14 residues. The V segment lost 6 bases and the J segment 4 bases; nucleotides outside the gene matches: 8. DNA for the CDR3: TGTGCCAGCAGAAAGACAGGGGCCAGTTACGAGCAGTACTTC. The encoded protein is CASRKTGASYEQYF.